This entry describes one T cell receptor (beta chain). The data stem from a study of blood T cell repertoires in COVID-19. In the study overall: COVID-19 samples from acute and convalescent phases originated in the United States, Italy and Spain.

The germline V and J ends were trimmed by 3 bases and 7 bases, with 18 bases remaining between them. Germline assignment: CDR1 LNHDA and CDR2 SQIVND (reference sequence). This CDR3 contains 15 residues. Authors' processing steps: Amplification of reference gene primers provided the estimated nucleated cell counts. Clones were read by immunoSEQ multiplex PCR, and TCRdb kept only the in-frame ones, dropping some. V and J calls plus clone size are reproduced from that table; the DNA served to infer D and trimming. The table records over 200,000 clones, about 90% of them present only once. Enrolled through a virtual design, the participants were between 18 and 89 years of age and came from about two dozen US areas.

This clonotype originated in a human donor in a cohort exposed to, infected with or recovered from COVID-19 (not recorded which). The donor label of this sample is uncertain. The V and J genes are TRBV19 and TRBJ1-2, with D perhaps TRBD1 (6 bases). Sequenced sample: PBMCs or T cells enriched from blood (not recorded which). CDR3 loop: CASSISAGDTVGYTF. The CDR3 DNA sequence: TGTGCCAGTAGTATTAGCGCAGGGGACACGGTTGGCTACACCTTC. Full variable domain (remainder filled in from reference TRBV19 and TRBJ1-2): DGGITQSPKYLFRKEGQNVTLSCEQNLNHDAMYWYRQDPGQGLRLIYYSQIVNDFQKGDIAEGYSVSREKKESFPLTVTSAQKNPTAFYLCASSISAGDTVGYTFGSGTRLTVV.